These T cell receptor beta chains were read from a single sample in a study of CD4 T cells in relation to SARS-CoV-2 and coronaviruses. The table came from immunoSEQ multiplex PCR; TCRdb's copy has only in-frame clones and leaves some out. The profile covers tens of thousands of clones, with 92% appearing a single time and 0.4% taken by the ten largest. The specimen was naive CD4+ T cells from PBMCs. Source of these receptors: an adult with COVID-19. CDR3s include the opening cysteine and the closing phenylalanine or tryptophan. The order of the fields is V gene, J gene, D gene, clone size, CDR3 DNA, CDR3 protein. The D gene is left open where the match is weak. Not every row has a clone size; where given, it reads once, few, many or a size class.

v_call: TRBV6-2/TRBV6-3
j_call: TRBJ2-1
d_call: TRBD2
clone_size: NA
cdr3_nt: TGTGTCAGCAGTTTACTAGCGGGATTGTTCCATGAGCAGTTCTTC
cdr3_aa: CVSSLLAGLFHEQFF

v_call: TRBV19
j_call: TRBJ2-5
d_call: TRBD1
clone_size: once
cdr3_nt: TGTGCCAGTAGCAACGGACAGGCCATCCAAGAGACCCAGTACTTC
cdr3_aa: CASSNGQAIQETQYF

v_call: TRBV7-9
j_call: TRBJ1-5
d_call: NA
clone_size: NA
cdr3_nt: TGTGCCAGCAGTTCCGGGAGGTTCAATCAGCCCCAGCATTTT
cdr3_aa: CASSSGRFNQPQHF

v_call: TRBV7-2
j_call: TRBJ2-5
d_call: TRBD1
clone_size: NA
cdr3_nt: TGTGCCAGCAGCTCCCGACAGGGGGCGGAGACCCAGTACTTC
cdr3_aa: CASSSRQGAETQYF

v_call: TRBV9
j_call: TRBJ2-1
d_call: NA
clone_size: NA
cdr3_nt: TGTGCCAGCGGACCTCTAGGCTCTGGCAATGAGCAGTTCTTC
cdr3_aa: CASGPLGSGNEQFF

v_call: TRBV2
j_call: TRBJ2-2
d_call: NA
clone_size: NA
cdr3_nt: TGTGCCAGCACGGGCTGGGGGAACTCGAACACCGGGGAGCTGTTTTTT
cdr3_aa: CASTGWGNSNTGELFF

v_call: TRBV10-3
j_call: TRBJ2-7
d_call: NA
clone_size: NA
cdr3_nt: TGTGCCATCAGTGAGAGACAGTTCTACGAGCAGTACTTC
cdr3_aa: CAISERQFYEQYF

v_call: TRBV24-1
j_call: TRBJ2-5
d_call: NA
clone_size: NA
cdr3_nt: TGTGCCACCAGTGATTTGTCGGCCCCGCCGGAGACCCAGTACTTC
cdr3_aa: CATSDLSAPPETQYF

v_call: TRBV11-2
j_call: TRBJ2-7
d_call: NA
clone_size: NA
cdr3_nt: TGTGCCAGCAGCTTGCAGCTGACAGTTAGCTCCTACGAGCAGTACTTC
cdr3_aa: CASSLQLTVSSYEQYF

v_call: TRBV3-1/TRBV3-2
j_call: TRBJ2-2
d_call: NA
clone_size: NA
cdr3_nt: TGTGCCAGCAGCAGGGGGTGGACCGGGGAGCTGTTTTTT
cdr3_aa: CASSRGWTGELFF

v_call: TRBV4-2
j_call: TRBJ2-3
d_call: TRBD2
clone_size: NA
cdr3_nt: TGTGCCAGCAGCCAAGATTTGGTGACTAGCGGGAGGGCCGGCACTACAGATACGCAGTATTTT
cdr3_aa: CASSQDLVTSGRAGTTDTQYF

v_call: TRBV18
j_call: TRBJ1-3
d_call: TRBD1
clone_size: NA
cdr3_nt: TGTGCCAGCTCACTCCTCGGACAGGGGGCACGAAACACCATATATTTT
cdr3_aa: CASSLLGQGARNTIYF

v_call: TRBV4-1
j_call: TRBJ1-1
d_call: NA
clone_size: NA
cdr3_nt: TGCGCCAGCAGCCAAGTCAGGGTCGCTGAAGCTTTCTTT
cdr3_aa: CASSQVRVAEAFF

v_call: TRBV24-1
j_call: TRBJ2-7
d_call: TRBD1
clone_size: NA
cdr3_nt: TGTGCCACCGGGGACAGGAGGAGACCCGACGAGCAGTACTTC
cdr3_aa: CATGDRRRPDEQYF

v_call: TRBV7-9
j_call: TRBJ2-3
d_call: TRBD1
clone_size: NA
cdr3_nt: TGTGCCAGTGAACTTGACAGGGGTGGCACAGATACGCAGTATTTT
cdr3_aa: CASELDRGGTDTQYF

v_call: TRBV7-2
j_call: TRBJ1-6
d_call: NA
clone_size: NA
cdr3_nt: TGTGCCAGCAGGATAGGGACCGCCTCGGGGAATTCACCCCTCCACTTT
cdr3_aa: CASRIGTASGNSPLHF

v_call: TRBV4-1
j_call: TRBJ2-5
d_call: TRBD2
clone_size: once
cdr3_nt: TGCGCCAGCAGCCAAGTAGCGGGAGTAGAGACCCAGTACTTC
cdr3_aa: CASSQVAGVETQYF

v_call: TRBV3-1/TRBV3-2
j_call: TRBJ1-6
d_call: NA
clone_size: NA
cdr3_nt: TGTGCCAGCAGCCAATTCCGGCAGGCTTCCTATAATTCACCCCTCCACTTT
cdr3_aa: CASSQFRQASYNSPLHF

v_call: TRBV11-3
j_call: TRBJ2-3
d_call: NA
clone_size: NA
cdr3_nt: TGTGCCAGCAGCTTAGCGGGTGGCACAGATACGCAGTATTTT
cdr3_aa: CASSLAGGTDTQYF

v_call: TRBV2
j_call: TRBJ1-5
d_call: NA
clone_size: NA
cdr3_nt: TGTGCCAGCAGTGATTGGCAGGGTGGCCAGCCCCAGCATTTT
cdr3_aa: CASSDWQGGQPQHF

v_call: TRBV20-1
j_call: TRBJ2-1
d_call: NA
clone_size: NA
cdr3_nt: TGCAGTGCTAGTCCAGGGGTGAATGAGCAGTTCTTC
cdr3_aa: CSASPGVNEQFF

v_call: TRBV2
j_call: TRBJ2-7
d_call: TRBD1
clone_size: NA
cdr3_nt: TGTGCCAGCAGTGTAGGACAGGGGGCCACCTACGAGCAGTACTTC
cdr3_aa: CASSVGQGATYEQYF

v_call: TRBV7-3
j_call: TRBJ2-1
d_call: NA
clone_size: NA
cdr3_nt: TGTGCCAGCAGCTTAATTCATACCAATGAGCAGTTCTTC
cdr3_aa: CASSLIHTNEQFF